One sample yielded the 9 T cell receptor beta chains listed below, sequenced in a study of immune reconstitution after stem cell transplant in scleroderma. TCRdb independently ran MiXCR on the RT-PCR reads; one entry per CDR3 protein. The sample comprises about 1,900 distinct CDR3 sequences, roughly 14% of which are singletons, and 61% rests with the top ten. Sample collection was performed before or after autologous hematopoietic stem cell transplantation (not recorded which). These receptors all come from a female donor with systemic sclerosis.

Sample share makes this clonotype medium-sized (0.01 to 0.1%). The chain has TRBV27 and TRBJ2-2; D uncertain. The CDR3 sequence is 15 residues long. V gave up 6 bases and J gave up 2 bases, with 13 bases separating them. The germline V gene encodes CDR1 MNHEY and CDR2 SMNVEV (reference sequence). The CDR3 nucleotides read TGTGCCAGCAGCCTAGTGTCAGAAAACACCGGGGAGCTGTTTTTT. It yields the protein CASSLVSENTGELFF.

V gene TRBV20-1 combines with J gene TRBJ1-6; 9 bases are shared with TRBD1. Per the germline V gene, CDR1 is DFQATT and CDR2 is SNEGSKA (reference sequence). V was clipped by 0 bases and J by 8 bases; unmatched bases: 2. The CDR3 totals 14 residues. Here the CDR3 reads CSAREDRGYSPLHF. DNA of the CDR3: TGCAGTGCTAGAGAGGACAGGGGCTATTCACCCCTCCACTTT.

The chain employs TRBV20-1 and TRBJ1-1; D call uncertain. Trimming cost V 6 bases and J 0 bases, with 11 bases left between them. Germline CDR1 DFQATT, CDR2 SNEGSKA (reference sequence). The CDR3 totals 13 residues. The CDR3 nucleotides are TGCAGTGCCAGACGGCAAATGAACACTGAAGCTTTCTTT. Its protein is CSARRQMNTEAFF.

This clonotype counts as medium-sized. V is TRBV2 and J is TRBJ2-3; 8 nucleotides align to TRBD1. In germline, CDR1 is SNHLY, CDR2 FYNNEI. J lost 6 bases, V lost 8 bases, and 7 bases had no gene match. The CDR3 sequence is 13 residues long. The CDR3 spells CASQTGETDTQYF. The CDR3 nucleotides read TGTGCCAGCCAGACAGGGGAGACGGATACGCAGTATTTT.

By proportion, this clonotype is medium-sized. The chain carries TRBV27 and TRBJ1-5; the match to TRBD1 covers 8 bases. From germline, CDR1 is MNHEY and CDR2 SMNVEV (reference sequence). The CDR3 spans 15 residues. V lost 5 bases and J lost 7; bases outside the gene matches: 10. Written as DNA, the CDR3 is TGTGCCAGCAGTGCCAAGACAGGGGTTGGCCAGCCCCAGCATTTT. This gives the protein CASSAKTGVGQPQHF.

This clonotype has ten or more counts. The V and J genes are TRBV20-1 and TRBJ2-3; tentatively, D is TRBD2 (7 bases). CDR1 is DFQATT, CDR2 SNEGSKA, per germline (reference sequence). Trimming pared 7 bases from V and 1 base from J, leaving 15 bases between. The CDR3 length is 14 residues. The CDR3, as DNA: TGCAGTGGCCTAAGGGGGGGCGGCACAGATACGCAGTATTTT. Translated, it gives CSGLRGGGTDTQYF.

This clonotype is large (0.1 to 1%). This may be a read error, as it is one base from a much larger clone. For the CDR3, the DNA is TGCAGTGCTGCCTTAGCGGATGAGCAGTTCTTC. This gives the protein CSAALADEQFF. The V and J genes are TRBV20-1 and TRBJ2-1; D possibly corresponds to TRBD2 (6 bases). The germline V gene has CDR1 DFQATT and CDR2 SNEGSKA (reference sequence). The CDR3 runs 11 residues. The V gene lost 5 bases and the J gene lost 8 bases, with 10 bases spanning the gap.

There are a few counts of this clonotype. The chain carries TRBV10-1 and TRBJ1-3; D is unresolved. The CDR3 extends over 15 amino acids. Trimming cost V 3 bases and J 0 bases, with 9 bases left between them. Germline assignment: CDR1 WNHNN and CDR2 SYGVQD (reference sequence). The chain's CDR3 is CASSESASSGNTIYF. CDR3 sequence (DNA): TGCGCCAGCAGTGAATCTGCCAGCTCTGGAAACACCATATATTTT.

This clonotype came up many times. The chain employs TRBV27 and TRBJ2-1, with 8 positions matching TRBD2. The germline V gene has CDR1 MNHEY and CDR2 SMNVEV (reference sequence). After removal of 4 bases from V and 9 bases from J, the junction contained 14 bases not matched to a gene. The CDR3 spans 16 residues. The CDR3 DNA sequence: TGTGCCAGCAGTTCCCCACCGGGACTAGATGTGTTTGAGCAGTTCTTC. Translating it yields CASSSPPGLDVFEQFF.